The T cell receptor (beta chain) under discussion was sequenced for a study of high-grade serous ovarian cancer treatment subgroups. Study-wide background: Each sample yielded on average roughly 7,000 unique TCR beta rearrangements from some 15,000 reads.

Tumor samples were taken before definitive surgery or chemotherapy. Germline lookup yields CDR1 MGHRA and CDR2 YSYEKL. The CDR3 runs 17 residues. V lost 4 bases and J 3 bases, leaving 18 bases between the germline ends. General observations from the study: CDR1 and CDR2 were left unanalyzed; analyses focused on CDR3. Higher neoantigen levels went with greater TCR clonal relatedness.

TCRdb keeps only in-frame clones here, not all; method: immunoSEQ multiplex PCR. Of approximately 5,000 clones in the sample, approximately 70% are singletons; the top ten hold 6% to 9%. By its share, this clone is medium-sized. Antigen unknown. The chain combines TRBV4-1 with TRBJ1-4; possible D gene TRBD1, 5 bases. This clonotype was sampled from a human donor with high-grade serous ovarian cancer. Sequenced input: tumor tissue. The CDR3 loop reads CASSPSGPGPPNEKLFF. Here the CDR3 DNA reads TGCGCCAGCAGCCCCTCAGGCCCGGGGCCCCCTAATGAAAAACTGTTTTTT.